This T cell receptor beta chain appears in the sequencing data of a study of blood T cell repertoires in COVID-19. At the level of the study: Italy, Spain and the United States were the sources of the convalescent and acute COVID-19 samples. T cells, B-cell-depleted T cells, or PBMCs supplied cDNA or gDNA.

Source study methods: Amplifying reference gene primers gave estimates of nucleated cell counts. Assay used: immunoSEQ multiplex PCR; TCRdb lists only in-frame clones, some missing. The V and J calls and clone size are taken from that table; D and trimming were inferred from the DNA. The sample yields 75,000 to 95,000 clones, roughly 84% seen once. This clone was detected once. The ends were cut back, 2 bases at V and 1 base at J, with 17 bases in the middle. CDR1 is LNHDA, CDR2 SQIVND, per germline (reference sequence). This CDR3 spans 17 amino acids. The clonotype comes from a man in his sixties with acute or convalescent COVID-19. The chain recombines TRBV19 with TRBJ1-1; D gene ambiguous. Input material: peripheral blood. This chain's CDR3 is CASSILNGLRGNTEAFF. CDR3 DNA sequence: TGTGCCAGTAGTATATTAAATGGTCTGCGGGGGAACACTGAAGCTTTCTTT.